The 11 T cell receptor beta chains given below trace back to one sample, sequenced in a study of cytomegalovirus exposure and HLA in healthy donors. Researchers ran the PCR with 60 Vbeta and 13 Jbeta primers. Method: immunoSEQ multiplex PCR; TCRdb's copy keeps in-frame clones and lacks some. The sample records 37,000 or so clones, 81% being singletons. The sample comprised PBMCs. These receptors were obtained from a woman aged 40 to 50 in good health and CMV-seronegative.

The CDR3 loop reads CASSARRQGSGELFF. CDR3 bases: TGTGCCAGCAGTGCCAGGCGACAGGGAAGCGGGGAGCTGTTTTTT. V usage is TRBV2 and J usage is TRBJ2-2, with 7 bases that match TRBD1. V lost 4 bases, J lost 7 bases, and 9 bases stayed unmatched. Germline V gives CDR1 SNHLY, CDR2 FYNNEI. The CDR3 totals 15 residues.

V and J are TRBV4-1 and TRBJ2-5; 15 positions agree with TRBD2. Germline values: CDR1 MGHRA, CDR2 YSYEKL. The CDR3 runs to 18 residues. V lost 0 bases to trimming and J lost 4 bases; unmatched junction nucleotides: 6. The CDR3 bases are TGCGCCAGCAGCCAAGATTGGACTAGCGGGGGGGCCGGAGAGACCCAGTACTTC. Translation: CASSQDWTSGGAGETQYF.

The CDR3 reads CASSKVSRVNTEAFF. The CDR3 nucleotides are TGTGCCAGCAGCAAAGTTAGCAGGGTGAACACTGAAGCTTTCTTT. V and J are TRBV21-1 and TRBJ1-1; the table's D call TRBD1 went unverified against the DNA. TRBV21-1 is a pseudogene. This CDR3 comprises 15 residues.

This clone occurred a few times. Written as DNA, the CDR3 is TGTGCCAGCAGCCAAGTGGACGGAGGCTTAGGACCCCTCCACTTT. This translates into CASSQVDGGLGPLHF. The V and J genes are TRBV5-8 and TRBJ1-6; D call uncertain. CDR3 length: 15 amino acids. Germline CDR1 and CDR2: SGHTS and YDEGEE. V lost 4 bases and J lost 12, with 20 bases in between.

The chain is built from TRBV7-2 and TRBJ2-2; the match to TRBD1 covers 8 bases. The CDR3 covers 15 residues. Germline V gives CDR1 SGHTA, CDR2 FQGNSA. The junction had 9 bases not matched to a gene; V was cut back by 6 bases and J by 6 bases. CDR3 DNA: TGTGCCAGCAGGGTGGACAGGGTTTTCTCCGGGGAGCTGTTTTTT. Residues: CASRVDRVFSGELFF.

This clone has just a few counts. J is TRBJ2-5 and V is TRBV7-2; TRBD2 matches at 11 bases. CDR1 and CDR2 (germline): SGHTA, FQGNSA. After removal of 0 bases from V and 4 bases from J, the junction contained 7 bases not matched to a gene. This CDR3 contains 17 residues. The CDR3 is CASSLAPSSGGRETQYF. The CDR3 DNA reads as TGTGCCAGCAGCTTAGCGCCGTCTAGCGGGGGGAGAGAGACCCAGTACTTC.

DNA for the CDR3: TGTGCCAGCAGCGTAGCTCACGCGGGGAATGAGCAGTACTTC. Protein: CASSVAHAGNEQYF. V gene TRBV9 combines with J gene TRBJ2-7; TRBD2 might be the D (6 bases). The CDR3 runs 14 residues. V shed 0 bases and J shed 7 bases, with 14 bases lying between them. The germline CDR1 and CDR2 sequences are SGDLS and YYNGEE.

The chain is built from TRBV28 and TRBJ2-7; 7 nucleotides line up with TRBD1. Trimming cost V 5 bases and J 0 bases; bases outside gene matches: 4. The CDR3 has 14 residues. Germline V gene data show CDR1 as MDHEN and CDR2 as SYDVKM. Here the CDR3 reads CASSRTGSSYEQYV. In DNA, the CDR3 is TGTGCCAGCAGTAGGACAGGAAGCTCCTACGAGCAGTACGTC.

The chain joins TRBV28 to TRBJ2-6; 8 nucleotides align to TRBD1. CDR1 is MDHEN, CDR2 SYDVKM, per germline. V lost 5 bases and J lost 1; bases outside the gene matches: 10. The CDR3 loop spans 18 amino acids. The CDR3: CASSIPTGASSGANVLTF. The DNA for the CDR3 is TGTGCCAGCAGTATACCGACAGGGGCATCTTCTGGGGCCAACGTCCTGACTTTC.

The V call is TRBV6-5, the J call TRBJ2-5, with TRBD1 identical over 8 bases. The CDR3 extends over 14 amino acids. V dropped 2 bases and J dropped 5; count of bases not matched to a gene: 4. CDR1 is MNHEY, CDR2 SVGAGI, per germline. The CDR3 protein is CASSYQQGVETQYF. The CDR3 bases are TGTGCCAGCAGTTACCAACAGGGGGTGGAGACCCAGTACTTC.

Only one count was recorded for this clone. This chain joins TRBV18 and TRBJ1-5; tentatively, D is TRBD1 (6 bases). The germline V gene encodes CDR1 KGHSH and CDR2 LQKENI. V was shortened by 6 bases and J by 4 bases, with 10 bases between the two germline ends. The CDR3 covers 13 residues. The CDR3 DNA reads TGTGCCAGCTCGGGGCAGGGGAATCAGCCCCAGCATTTT. Its protein product is CASSGQGNQPQHF. The full variable domain, rest sourced from reference TRBV18 and TRBJ1-5, is NAGVMQNPRHLVRRRGQEARLRCSPMKGHSHVYWYRQLPEEGLKFMVYLQKENIIDESGMPKERFSAEFPKEGPSILRIQQVVRGDSAAYFCASSGQGNQPQHFGDGTRLSIL.